This T cell receptor (beta chain) was sequenced in a study of blood T cell repertoires in COVID-19. The protocol was immunoSEQ multiplex PCR, while the TCRdb copy is restricted to in-frame clones and leaves out a portion. The profile shows 330,000 or so clones, over 75% of them singletons. The CDR3 runs 15 residues. Looked up from germline, CDR1 is MNHEY and CDR2 is SVGEGT. Trimming cost V 0 bases and J 7 bases, with 15 bases left between them. Participants were placed into cohorts based on the clinical history they reported. Sample: PBMCs or T cells enriched from blood (not recorded which). The receptor was derived from a woman aged 25 to 45 who had recovered from COVID-19. The chain combines TRBV6-2 or TRBV6-3 with TRBJ1-1, with D tentatively TRBD1 (6 bases). CDR3 loop: CASSYSLQGYGEAFF. CDR3 bases: TGTGCCAGCAGTTACTCGTTACAGGGTTACGGTGAAGCTTTCTTT.